The next 15 T cell receptor beta chains were all read from a single sample in a study of T cells in Graves' hyperthyroidism and ophthalmopathy. RNA transcripts were the template for amplifying TCR beta CDR3 regions. Initially, a first-round RT-PCR of the TCR CDR3 employed the HTBI primer set. TCRdb fed the multiplex PCR reads into MiXCR, producing one record per CDR3 protein. Among around 35,000 distinct CDR3 sequences listed, roughly 52% were seen once. The specimen sequenced was blood. These receptors all come from a man aged 40-55 years with Graves' ophthalmopathy.

There are many counts of this clonotype. This chain joins TRBV12-3 or TRBV12-4 and TRBJ1-1; TRBD1 agrees at 9 bases. V was clipped by 4 bases and J by 6 bases; unmatched bases: 3. The CDR3 runs to 13 residues. CDR3 bases: TGTGCCAGCAGTTCGGACAGGGGCGCTGAAGCTTTCTTT. Translating gives CASSSDRGAEAFF.

This clonotype was seen many times. J is TRBJ1-1 and V is TRBV19; D is possibly TRBD1 (5 bases). The germline gives CDR1 LNHDA, CDR2 SQIVND (reference sequence). Trimming removed 5 bases from V and 5 bases from J, with 18 bases in between. The CDR3 has 15 residues. The CDR3 DNA reads TGTGCCAGTAGTCCCATTACGGCAGGGAAAACTGAAGCTTTCTTT. As protein: CASSPITAGKTEAFF.

Many counts were recorded for this clonotype. The CDR3 bases are TGTGCCAGCAGTTTATCAGGCAGGAACGAGCAGTACTTC. Protein sequence: CASSLSGRNEQYF. The V and J genes are TRBV27 and TRBJ2-7; D uncertain. In germline, CDR1 is MNHEY, CDR2 SMNVEV (reference sequence). This CDR3 has 13 amino acids. V dropped 0 bases and J dropped 5 bases, with 8 bases sitting between them.

This clonotype has just a few counts. The rearrangement joins TRBV2 to TRBJ2-7, with D unclear. This CDR3 contains 13 residues. V lost 4 bases and J lost 2, with 9 bases in between. Germline V CDR1 and CDR2: SNHLY, FYNNEI. In DNA form, the CDR3 reads TGTGCCAGCAGTGGAGACCAGCCCTACGAGCAGTACTTC. The encoded protein is CASSGDQPYEQYF.

V and J are TRBV20-1 and TRBJ2-5; weak D call: TRBD1 (6 bases). The CDR3 is 13 amino acids. Germline CDR1 and CDR2: DFQATT and SNEGSKA (reference sequence). Trimming cost V 3 bases and J 0 bases, with 8 bases left between them. The CDR3 DNA follows: TGCAGTGCTAGCCGGACAGACCAAGAGACCCAGTACTTC. Translated, it gives CSASRTDQETQYF.

The J gene is TRBJ2-1, the V gene TRBV7-9; D tentatively fits TRBD1 or TRBD2 (5 bases each). The germline V gene encodes CDR1 SEHNR and CDR2 FQNEAQ (reference sequence). V lost 6 bases and J lost 2, with 17 bases in between. This CDR3 has 16 amino acids. The CDR3: CASSALRDGPYNEQFF. CDR3 DNA sequence: TGTGCCAGCAGTGCTCTCCGGGACGGACCCTACAATGAGCAGTTCTTC.

This clonotype was seen repeatedly, ten times or more. The V and J genes are TRBV18 and TRBJ1-2, with D unclear. This CDR3 has 13 residues. Trimming removed 3 bases at V and 6 bases at J, with 11 bases between. The germline gives CDR1 KGHSH, CDR2 LQKENI. This chain's CDR3 is CASSPFTSDGYTF. The CDR3 nucleotides read TGTGCCAGCTCACCGTTCACGTCAGATGGCTACACCTTC.

As to this clonotype: This is likely a read error, given that the CDR3 carries no conserved phenylalanine or tryptophan at its end. J is TRBJ2-7 and V is TRBV13, with 7 nucleotides matching TRBD1. Germline-derived CDR1 and CDR2 are PRHDT and FYEKMQ (reference sequence). This CDR3 has 17 amino acids. Losses at the gene ends were 8 bases for V and 4 bases for J; bases not matched to a gene: 20. The CDR3 DNA follows: TGTGCCAGCGGCTCCGGAGCCAACAGGGGATTTAGGTACGAGCAGTACCTC. Its protein is CASGSGANRGFRYEQYL.

This clonotype was found many times. This chain connects TRBV2 to TRBJ2-3; D is perhaps TRBD2 (6 bases). V was shortened by 3 bases and J by 2 bases, with 15 bases between the two germline ends. The length of the CDR3 is 16 residues. CDR1 is SNHLY, CDR2 FYNNEI, per germline. CDR3 coding DNA: TGTGCCAGCAGTGAGGGGGGAAAGGGTTACACAGATACGCAGTATTTT. This codes for CASSEGGKGYTDTQYF.

J is TRBJ1-6 and V is TRBV7-2, with D hard to call. The CDR3 spans 12 residues. CDR1 is SGHTA and CDR2 is FQGNSA in the germline V gene. Trimming left V 7 bases short and J 10 bases short, with 11 bases between. This chain's CDR3 is CASNPGGSPLHF. The CDR3 nucleotides read TGTGCCAGCAACCCGGGCGGATCACCCCTCCACTTT.

This clonotype occurred once. The chain is built from TRBV7-8 and TRBJ1-4; 8 nucleotides line up with TRBD1. The length of the CDR3 is 16 residues. Losses at the gene ends were 5 bases for V and 4 bases for J; bases not matched to a gene: 9. Germline V gene lookup returns CDR1 SGHVS and CDR2 FQNEAQ. The chain's CDR3 is CASSLRQGTNNEKLFF. The CDR3 DNA sequence: TGTGCCAGCAGCCTTCGACAGGGGACCAATAATGAAAAACTGTTTTTT.

About this clonotype: The limits of the CDR3 on the DNA are not certain, so only TCRdb's listed CDR3 is given. J is TRBJ1-2 and V is TRBV25-1; the D call of TRBD1 is as the table states it, not checked on the DNA. The CDR3 is 24 residues long, ends included. The germline gives CDR1 MGHDK, CDR2 SYGVNS. The CDR3 loop reads CASSIYLCSVEDLTGQLTNYGYTF.

This clonotype has at least ten counts. An end of the junction does not agree with germline; a read error may underlie this. The gene calls are TRBV5-1 and TRBJ2-7; D is possibly TRBD2 (5 bases). CDR3 size: 14 residues. Germline lookup yields CDR1 SGHRS and CDR2 YFSETQ. This CDR3 reads CASRLGEYSYEQYF. The CDR3 region has the DNA TGCGCCAGCCGCTTGGGAGAGTACTCCTACGAGCAGTACTTC.

The J gene is TRBJ1-2, the V gene TRBV29-1; 10 nucleotides align to TRBD1. Germline loops: CDR1 SQVTM, CDR2 ANQGSEA. V lost 3 bases to trimming and J lost 6 bases; unmatched junction nucleotides: 7. The CDR3 contains 14 residues. As DNA, the CDR3 is TGCAGCGTTGAGCATACCGGGACAGGGGATGGCTACACCTTC. Translating gives CSVEHTGTGDGYTF.

This clonotype was counted ten times or more. The CDR3 loop reads CASSLSPGTYEQYF. The CDR3 coding sequence is TGTGCCAGCAGCCTAAGTCCGGGTACCTACGAGCAGTACTTC. V is TRBV28 and J is TRBJ2-7; D unresolved. CDR1 MDHEN and CDR2 SYDVKM come from the germline V gene. V was pared by 6 bases and J by 2 bases, with 14 bases between. The CDR3 covers 14 residues.